A selection of T cell receptor beta chains follows, all from one sample in a study of blood T cell repertoires in COVID-19. Repertoires were generated with immunoSEQ multiplex PCR, while TCRdb's copy carries only in-frame clones and drops some. The sample includes about 43,000 clones, under 85% of them seen just once. The sample consisted of peripheral blood. The receptors stem from an elderly woman with acute or convalescent COVID-19. The CDR3 runs from the conserved cysteine through the conserved F or W. Each record gives: D gene, V gene, J gene, clone size, CDR3 protein, CDR3 DNA. The D gene is left open where the match is weak. Clone size, where shown, is once, few, many, or a class for clones that have expanded.

.	TRBV4-1	TRBJ1-5	few	CASSQVDYGYNQPQHF	TGCGCCAGCAGCCAAGTTGATTACGGGTACAATCAGCCCCAGCATTTT
.	TRBV7-2	TRBJ2-1	.	CASSLSSSVSQDEQFF	TGTGCCAGCAGCCTATCCTCTAGCGTAAGTCAGGATGAGCAGTTCTTC
.	TRBV7-9	TRBJ1-1	.	CASSFTALGTEAFF	TGTGCCAGCAGCTTTACAGCCTTGGGCACTGAAGCTTTCTTT
TRBD2	TRBV5-1	TRBJ2-1	.	CASSLGLALDEQFF	TGCGCCAGCAGCTTGGGACTAGCCCTCGATGAGCAGTTCTTC
.	TRBV27	TRBJ1-6	.	CASSLKAGITYNSPLHF	TGTGCCAGCAGTTTAAAGGCAGGGATTACCTATAATTCACCCCTCCACTTT
.	TRBV7-9	TRBJ1-2	few	CASSGGDYGYTF	TGTGCCAGCAGCGGAGGTGACTATGGCTACACCTTC
.	TRBV10-3	TRBJ1-2	.	CAISDAGGDYGYTF	TGTGCCATCAGTGATGCTGGGGGGGACTATGGCTACACCTTC
TRBD1	TRBV6-5	TRBJ2-5	few	CASSLTQGETQYF	TGTGCCAGCAGTTTAACACAGGGGGAGACCCAGTACTTC
.	TRBV19	TRBJ2-1	.	CASSIDIQTSSYNEQFF	TGTGCCAGTAGTATTGACATACAGACCAGCTCCTACAATGAGCAGTTCTTC
.	TRBV11-2	TRBJ2-7	.	CASSLDRVYEQYF	TGTGCCAGCAGCTTAGACAGGGTTTACGAGCAGTACTTC
.	TRBV9	TRBJ2-1	.	CASSVGVRDEQFF	TGTGCCAGCAGCGTAGGGGTCAGGGATGAGCAGTTCTTC
TRBD1	TRBV24-1	TRBJ1-4	.	CATSDPGQGNEKLFF	TGTGCCACCAGTGATCCGGGACAGGGTAATGAAAAACTGTTTTTT
.	TRBV3-1/TRBV3-2	TRBJ2-1	.	CASSLTPSSYNEQFF	TGTGCCAGCAGCCTCACTCCTAGCTCCTACAATGAGCAGTTCTTC
.	TRBV7-8	TRBJ1-6	.	CASSLDRSENSPLHF	TGTGCCAGCAGCTTAGATCGCAGCGAGAATTCACCCCTCCACTTT
.	TRBV11-2	TRBJ2-1	.	CASSLDGAAYNEQFF	TGTGCCAGCAGCTTAGATGGGGCGGCTTACAATGAGCAGTTCTTC
TRBD2	TRBV13	TRBJ2-4	once	CASSLEASGRPAKNIQYF	TGTGCCAGCAGCTTAGAAGCTAGCGGTCGGCCGGCCAAAAACATTCAGTACTTC
.	TRBV6-2/TRBV6-3	TRBJ2-1	.	CASSRLLNEQFF	TGTGCCAGCAGTAGACTCCTCAATGAGCAGTTCTTC
.	TRBV5-1	TRBJ1-2	.	CASSLEGQANYGYTF	TGCGCCAGCAGCTTGGAGGGGCAAGCCAACTATGGCTACACCTTC
TRBD1	TRBV28	TRBJ2-4	.	CASSPSVGTVVNIQYF	TGTGCCAGCAGTCCTTCCGTCGGGACAGTCGTCAACATTCAGTACTTC
.	TRBV5-6	TRBJ2-5	.	CASSFSGTEETQYF	TGTGCCAGCAGCTTTTCCGGGACTGAAGAGACCCAGTACTTC
.	TRBV6-2/TRBV6-3	TRBJ2-2	few	CASSRTGYTGELFF	TGTGCCAGCAGCCGTACAGGGTACACCGGGGAGCTGTTTTTT
TRBD1	TRBV7-2	TRBJ1-2	.	CASSLNRQGRGYTF	TGTGCCAGCAGCTTAAATCGACAGGGGAGAGGCTACACCTTC
.	TRBV11-1	TRBJ2-7	.	CASSLLARGAVNEQYF	TGTGCCAGCAGCTTATTGGCGCGCGGGGCCGTCAACGAGCAGTACTTC
.	TRBV29-1	TRBJ1-1	.	CSVGTGGEAFF	TGCAGCGTCGGCACGGGGGGCGAAGCTTTCTTT
.	TRBV19	TRBJ2-1	.	CASTLRGSSYNEQFF	TGTGCCAGCACCCTCAGGGGCAGCTCCTACAATGAGCAGTTCTTC
.	TRBV5-1	TRBJ2-7	.	CASSLGPAGVVNEQYF	TGCGCCAGCAGCTTGGGGCCCGCCGGAGTGGTTAACGAGCAGTACTTC
.	TRBV7-9	TRBJ2-1	few	CASSLAGGHNEQFF	TGTGCCAGCAGCTTAGCGGGCGGGCACAATGAGCAGTTCTTC
.	TRBV3-1/TRBV3-2	TRBJ1-4	.	CASSLRGAGENEKLFF	TGTGCCAGCAGCCTAAGAGGGGCAGGGGAGAATGAAAAACTGTTTTTT
TRBD2	TRBV30	TRBJ2-1	.	CAWALSGGPNEQFF	TGTGCCTGGGCCCTAAGCGGGGGGCCGAATGAGCAGTTCTTC